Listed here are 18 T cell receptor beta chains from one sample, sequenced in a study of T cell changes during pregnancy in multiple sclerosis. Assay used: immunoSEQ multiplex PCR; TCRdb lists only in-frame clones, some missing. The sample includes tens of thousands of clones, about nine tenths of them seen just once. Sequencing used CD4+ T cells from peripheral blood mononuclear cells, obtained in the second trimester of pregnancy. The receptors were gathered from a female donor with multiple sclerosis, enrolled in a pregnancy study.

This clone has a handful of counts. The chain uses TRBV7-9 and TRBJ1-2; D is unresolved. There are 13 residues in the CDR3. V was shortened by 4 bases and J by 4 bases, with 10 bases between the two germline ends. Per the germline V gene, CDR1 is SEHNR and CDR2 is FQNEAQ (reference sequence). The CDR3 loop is CASSSPTSYGYTF. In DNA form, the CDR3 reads TGTGCCAGCAGCTCGCCGACTTCCTATGGCTACACCTTC.

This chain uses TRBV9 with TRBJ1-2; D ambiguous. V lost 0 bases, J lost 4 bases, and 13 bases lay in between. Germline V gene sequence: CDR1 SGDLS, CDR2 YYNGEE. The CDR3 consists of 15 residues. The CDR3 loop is CASSVGSSSVYGYTF. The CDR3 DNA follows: TGTGCCAGCAGCGTAGGGTCCTCGAGTGTCTATGGCTACACCTTC.

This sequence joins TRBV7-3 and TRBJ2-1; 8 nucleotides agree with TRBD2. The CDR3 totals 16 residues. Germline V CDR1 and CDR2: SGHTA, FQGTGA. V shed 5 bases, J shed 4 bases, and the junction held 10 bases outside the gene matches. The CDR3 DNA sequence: TGTGCCAGCAGCCCCGTTGGGGCGGGAGGTTACAATGAGCAGTTCTTC. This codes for CASSPVGAGGYNEQFF.

The CDR3 nucleotides are TGTGCCAGCACCCCGGGACAGTATAATTCACCCCTCCACTTT. Translated, it gives CASTPGQYNSPLHF. This chain connects TRBV2 to TRBJ1-6, with 7 bases aligning to TRBD1. The CDR3 runs 14 residues. J gave up 4 bases and V 7 bases, and 4 bases lay outside the gene matches. Per germline, CDR1 SNHLY and CDR2 FYNNEI. The full variable domain, in which reference TRBV2 and TRBJ1-6 provide the parts outside the CDR3, is EPEVTQTPSHQVTQMGQEVILRCVPISNHLYFYWYRQILGQKVEFLVSFYNNEISEKSEIFDDQFSVERPDGSNFTLKIRSTKLEDSAMYFCASTPGQYNSPLHFGNGTRLTVT.

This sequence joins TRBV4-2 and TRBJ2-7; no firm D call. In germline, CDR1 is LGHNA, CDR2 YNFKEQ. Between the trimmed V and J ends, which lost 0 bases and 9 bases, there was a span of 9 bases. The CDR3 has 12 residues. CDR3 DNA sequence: TGTGCCAGCAGCCAAGAGACTGGTAGGCAGTACTTC. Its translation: CASSQETGRQYF.

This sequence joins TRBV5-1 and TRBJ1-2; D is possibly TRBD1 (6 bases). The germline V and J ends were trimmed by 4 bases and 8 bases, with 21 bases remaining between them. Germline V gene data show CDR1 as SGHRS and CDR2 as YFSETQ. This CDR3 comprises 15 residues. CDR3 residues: CASSALQGSAEGYTF. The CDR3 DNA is TGCGCCAGCAGCGCGTTACAGGGAAGTGCGGAGGGCTACACCTTC.

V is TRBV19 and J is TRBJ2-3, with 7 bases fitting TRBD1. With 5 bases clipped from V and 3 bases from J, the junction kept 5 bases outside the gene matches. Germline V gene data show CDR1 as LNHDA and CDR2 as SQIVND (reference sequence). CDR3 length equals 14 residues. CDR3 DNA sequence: TGTGCCAGTAGTCTGGGACAGTTGACAGATACGCAGTATTTT. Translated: CASSLGQLTDTQYF.

CDR3 sequence reads: CASSLAQTSVKETQYF. In nucleotides, the CDR3 is TGTGCCAGCAGCTTGGCCCAAACTAGCGTAAAAGAGACCCAGTACTTC. The V gene is TRBV5-6, the J gene TRBJ2-5; 7 nucleotides line up with TRBD2. The CDR3 runs to 16 residues. V gave up 0 bases and J gave up 3 bases; unmatched junction bases: 8. Germline CDR1 SGHDT, CDR2 YYEEEE. Complete variable domain (other parts from reference TRBV5-6 and TRBJ2-5): DAGVTQSPTHLIKTRGQQVTLRCSPKSGHDTVSWYQQALGQGPQFIFQYYEEEERQRGNFPDRFSGHQFPNYSSELNVNALLLGDSALYLCASSLAQTSVKETQYFGPGTRLLVL.

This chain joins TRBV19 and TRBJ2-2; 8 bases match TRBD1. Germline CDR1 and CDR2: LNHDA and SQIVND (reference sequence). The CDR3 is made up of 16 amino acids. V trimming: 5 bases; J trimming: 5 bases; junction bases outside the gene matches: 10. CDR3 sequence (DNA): TGTGCCAGTAGTCCCACAGGGGGGCTCCGGACCGGGGAGCTGTTTTTT. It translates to CASSPTGGLRTGELFF.

Written as DNA, the CDR3 is TGTGCCAGCCCCATACAGGGGGCAAGAGGGAACACTGAAGCTTTCTTT. This translates into CASPIQGARGNTEAFF. The rearrangement links TRBV27 to TRBJ1-1, with 9 positions matching TRBD1. This CDR3 comprises 16 residues. Looked up from germline, CDR1 is MNHEY and CDR2 is SMNVEV (reference sequence). The junction had 11 bases not matched to a gene; V was cut back by 8 bases and J by 1 base.

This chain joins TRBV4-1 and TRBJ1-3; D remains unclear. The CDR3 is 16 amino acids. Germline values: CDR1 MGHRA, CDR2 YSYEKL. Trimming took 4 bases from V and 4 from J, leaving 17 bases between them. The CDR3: CASSLTEGRFGNTIYF. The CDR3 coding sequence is TGCGCCAGCAGCCTTACAGAGGGAAGGTTCGGAAACACCATATATTTT.

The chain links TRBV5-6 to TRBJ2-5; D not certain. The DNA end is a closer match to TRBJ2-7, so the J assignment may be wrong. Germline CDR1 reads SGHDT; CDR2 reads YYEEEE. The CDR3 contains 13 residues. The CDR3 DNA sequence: TGTGCCAGCAGCTTGGCCGAACCCTACGAGCAGTACTTC. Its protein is CASSLAEPYEQYF.

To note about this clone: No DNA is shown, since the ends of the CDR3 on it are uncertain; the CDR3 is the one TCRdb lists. CDR3 in amino acids: CASSTSPIANYGYTF. The chain has TRBV28 and TRBJ1-2. 15 amino acids form the CDR3, both terminal residues included. Germline CDR1 reads MDHEN; CDR2 reads SYDVKM.

Here the CDR3 DNA reads TGTGCCAGCAGCTCTACGCAGACAGGCAATGAGCAGTTCTTC. Translating gives CASSSTQTGNEQFF. The chain uses TRBV11-2 and TRBJ2-1; a weak D match, TRBD1 (6 bases). The ends were cut back, 4 bases at V and 6 bases at J, with 13 bases in the middle. CDR1 and CDR2 (germline): SGHAT, FQNNGV. The CDR3 sequence is 14 residues long.

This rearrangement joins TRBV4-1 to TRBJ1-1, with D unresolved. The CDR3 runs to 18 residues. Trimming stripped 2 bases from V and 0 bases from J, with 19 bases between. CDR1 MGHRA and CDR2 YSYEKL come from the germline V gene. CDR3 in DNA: TGCGCCAGCAGCCAACTACCCTGGGTCGGCGGCCTGAACACTGAAGCTTTCTTT. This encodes CASSQLPWVGGLNTEAFF.

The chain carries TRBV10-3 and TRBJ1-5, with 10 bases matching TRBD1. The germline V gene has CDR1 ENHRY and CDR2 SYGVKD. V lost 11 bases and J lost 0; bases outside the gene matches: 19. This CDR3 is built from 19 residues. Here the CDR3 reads CAVPSRGTGVDYSNQPQHF. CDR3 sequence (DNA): TGTGCCGTCCCCTCTCGAGGGACAGGGGTGGATTATAGCAATCAGCCCCAGCATTTT.

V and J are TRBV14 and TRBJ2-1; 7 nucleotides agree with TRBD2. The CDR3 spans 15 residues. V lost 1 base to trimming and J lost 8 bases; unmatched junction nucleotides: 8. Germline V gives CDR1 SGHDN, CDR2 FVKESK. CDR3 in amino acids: CASSQAGLLLDEQFF. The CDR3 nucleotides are TGTGCCAGCAGCCAAGCGGGACTACTTCTTGATGAGCAGTTCTTC. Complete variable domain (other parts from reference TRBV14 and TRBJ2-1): EAGVTQFPSHSVIEKGQTVTLRCDPISGHDNLYWYRRVMGKEIKFLLHFVKESKQDESGMPNNRFLAERTGGTYSTLKVQPAELEDSGVYFCASSQAGLLLDEQFFGPGTRLTVL.

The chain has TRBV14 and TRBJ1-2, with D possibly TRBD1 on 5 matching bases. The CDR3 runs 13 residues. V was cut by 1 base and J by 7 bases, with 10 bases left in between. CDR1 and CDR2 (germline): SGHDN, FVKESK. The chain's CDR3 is CASSQVSGVGYTF. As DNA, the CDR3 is TGTGCCAGCAGCCAAGTGTCGGGGGTTGGCTACACCTTC.